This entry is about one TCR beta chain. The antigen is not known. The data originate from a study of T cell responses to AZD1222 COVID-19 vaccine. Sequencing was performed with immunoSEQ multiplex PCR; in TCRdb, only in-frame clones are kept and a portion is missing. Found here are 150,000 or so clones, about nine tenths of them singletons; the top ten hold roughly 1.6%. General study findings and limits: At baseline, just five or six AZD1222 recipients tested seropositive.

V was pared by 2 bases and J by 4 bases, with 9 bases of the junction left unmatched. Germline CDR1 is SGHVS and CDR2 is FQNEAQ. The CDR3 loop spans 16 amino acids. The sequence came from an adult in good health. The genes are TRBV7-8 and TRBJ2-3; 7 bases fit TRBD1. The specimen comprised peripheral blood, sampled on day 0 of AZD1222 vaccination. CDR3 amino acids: CASSLRTQGQSDTQYF. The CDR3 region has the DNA TGTGCCAGCAGCTTAAGGACACAGGGGCAGTCAGATACGCAGTATTTT.